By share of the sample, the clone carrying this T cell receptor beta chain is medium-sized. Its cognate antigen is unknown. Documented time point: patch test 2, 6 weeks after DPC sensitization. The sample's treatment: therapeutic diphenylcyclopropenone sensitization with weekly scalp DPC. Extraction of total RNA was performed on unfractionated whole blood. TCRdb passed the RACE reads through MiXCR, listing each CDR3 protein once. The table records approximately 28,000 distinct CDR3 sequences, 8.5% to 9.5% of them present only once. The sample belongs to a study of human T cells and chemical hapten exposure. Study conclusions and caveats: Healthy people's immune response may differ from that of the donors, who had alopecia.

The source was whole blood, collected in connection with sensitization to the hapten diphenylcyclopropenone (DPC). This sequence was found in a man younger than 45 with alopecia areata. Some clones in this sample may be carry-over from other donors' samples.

The CDR3 protein is CASSSEPGPAVYGYTF. The CDR3 nucleotides read TGCGCCAGCAGCTCAGAGCCGGGGCCGGCTGTATATGGCTACACCTTC. The rearrangement joins TRBV5-1 to TRBJ1-2; a weak D match, TRBD1 (5 bases). Between the trimmed V and J ends, which lost 3 bases and 5 bases, there was a span of 20 bases. This CDR3 is built from 16 residues. Germline CDR1 is SGHRS and CDR2 is YFSETQ.